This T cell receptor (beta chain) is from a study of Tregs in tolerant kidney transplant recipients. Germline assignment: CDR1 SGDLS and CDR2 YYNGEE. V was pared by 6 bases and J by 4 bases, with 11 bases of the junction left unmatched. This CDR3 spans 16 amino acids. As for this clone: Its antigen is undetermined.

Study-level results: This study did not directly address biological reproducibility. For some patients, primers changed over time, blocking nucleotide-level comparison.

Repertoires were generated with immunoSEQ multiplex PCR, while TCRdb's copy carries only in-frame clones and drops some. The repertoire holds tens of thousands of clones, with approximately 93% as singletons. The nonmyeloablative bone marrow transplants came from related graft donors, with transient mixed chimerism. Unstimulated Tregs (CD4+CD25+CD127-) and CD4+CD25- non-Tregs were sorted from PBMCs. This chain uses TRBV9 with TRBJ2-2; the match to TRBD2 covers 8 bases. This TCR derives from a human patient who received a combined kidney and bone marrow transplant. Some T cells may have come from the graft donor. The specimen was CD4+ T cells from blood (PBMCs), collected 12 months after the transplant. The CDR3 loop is CASTVNVAGPTGELFF. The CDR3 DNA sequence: TGTGCCAGCACGGTGAATGTAGCGGGGCCCACCGGGGAGCTGTTTTTT.